These 15 T cell receptor beta chains came from one sample sequenced in a study of human versus mouse CDR3 diversity and MHC coevolution. Using immunoSEQ multiplex PCR, the repertoire was profiled, and TCRdb retains in-frame clones only, with some absent. The sample lists roughly 81,000 clones; over 85% were seen once. Specimen: naive CD4+ T cells from blood. Subset indicated: CD45RO-negative CD62L-positive naive CD4 T cells. The receptors derive from a person aged 30-69 years in good health.

This clone was observed a single time. J is TRBJ2-6 and V is TRBV7-3; possible D gene TRBD1, 5 bases. V gave up 0 bases and J gave up 1 base, with 7 bases separating them. The CDR3 is 16 amino acids. Germline CDR1 reads SGHTA; CDR2 reads FQGTGA. CDR3 residues: CASSLTRQSGANVLTF. Written as DNA, the CDR3 is TGTGCCAGCAGCTTAACAAGACAGTCTGGGGCCAACGTCCTGACTTTC.

This clone has only one observation. The chain carries TRBV18 and TRBJ2-1; 13 nucleotides align to TRBD2. V trimming: 5 bases; J trimming: 6 bases; junction bases outside the gene matches: 7. CDR3 length: 16 amino acids. Germline values: CDR1 KGHSH, CDR2 LQKENI. This chain's CDR3 is CASSAQLAGGANEQFF. For the CDR3, the DNA is TGTGCCAGCTCAGCCCAACTAGCGGGGGGGGCCAATGAGCAGTTCTTC.

The chain is built from TRBV18 and TRBJ2-7; the match to TRBD2 covers 8 bases. Germline V lookup: CDR1 KGHSH, CDR2 LQKENI. The V segment lost 1 base and the J segment 5 bases; nucleotides outside the gene matches: 7. The CDR3 covers 15 residues. The CDR3 here is CASSPQTGTRNEQYF. In DNA, the CDR3 is TGTGCCAGCTCACCACAGACCGGGACTAGAAACGAGCAGTACTTC.

This CDR3 is CASSPFGGSGSTDTQYF. In DNA form, the CDR3 reads TGTGCCAGCAGCCCCTTCGGGGGTAGCGGGAGCACAGATACGCAGTATTTT. This chain links TRBV9 with TRBJ2-3, with 7 bases fitting TRBD2. The ends lost 4 bases at V and 0 bases at J; junction bases unmatched: 11. Germline CDR1 SGDLS, CDR2 YYNGEE. This CDR3 has 17 residues.

V and J are TRBV15 and TRBJ2-7; 7 nucleotides align to TRBD1. Unmatched junction bases numbered 6, after V lost 2 bases and J lost 2 bases. Germline loops: CDR1 LNHNV, CDR2 YYDKDF (reference sequence). There are 15 residues in the CDR3. The DNA for the CDR3 is TGTGCCACCAGCAGAAAACGACAGGGAACCTACGAGCAGTACTTC. Its translation: CATSRKRQGTYEQYF.

The chain links TRBV6-1 to TRBJ2-7, with D maybe TRBD1 (6 bases). This CDR3 contains 15 residues. The V and J ends lost 5 bases and 3 bases respectively, with 17 bases between them. Germline CDR1 and CDR2: MNHNS and SASEGT. CDR3 in DNA: TGTGCCAGCAGTCTACGACAGGACTTGATCTACGAGCAGTACTTC. Protein sequence: CASSLRQDLIYEQYF.

Written as DNA, the CDR3 is TGTGCCAGCAGCTTAGGACAGCTCTACACTGAAGCTTTCTTT. Translated: CASSLGQLYTEAFF. The chain employs TRBV7-2 and TRBJ1-1; D is perhaps TRBD1 (5 bases). Per the germline V gene, CDR1 is SGHTA and CDR2 is FQGNSA. The CDR3 is made up of 14 amino acids. V lost 1 base to trimming and J lost 3 bases, with 9 bases between them.

This sequence joins TRBV7-2 and TRBJ1-4; no clear D gene. Germline V gives CDR1 SGHTA, CDR2 FQGNSA. V shed 8 bases and J shed 0 bases, with 13 bases lying between them. This CDR3 comprises 15 residues. The CDR3 reads CASGSERATNEKLFF. The CDR3 DNA follows: TGTGCCAGCGGTAGCGAGCGTGCAACTAATGAAAAACTGTTTTTT.

The chain employs TRBV11-2 and TRBJ1-2; D is possibly TRBD1 (6 bases). The length of the CDR3 is 14 residues. V was clipped by 5 bases and J by 2 bases, with 12 bases between them. Germline CDR1 reads SGHAT; CDR2 reads FQNNGV. As DNA, the CDR3 is TGTGCCAGCAGCCTTACCACAGGGAACTATGGCTACACCTTC. Translation: CASSLTTGNYGYTF.

As DNA, the CDR3 is TGCGCCAGCAGCCCGGAGCGGGAGGGCCTCTACGAGCAGTACTTC. The encoded protein is CASSPEREGLYEQYF. The gene calls are TRBV5-1 and TRBJ2-7; 10 nucleotides align to TRBD2. Trimming at V came to 4 bases and at J to 3 bases, leaving 7 bases not matched to a gene. Germline V gene data show CDR1 as SGHRS and CDR2 as YFSETQ. The CDR3 has 15 residues.

V and J are TRBV7-8 and TRBJ2-7; D gene ambiguous. CDR3 length: 15 amino acids. Germline V gene lookup returns CDR1 SGHVS and CDR2 FQNEAQ. V was cut by 1 base and J by 6 bases, with 16 bases left in between. CDR3 amino acids: CASSLVLGKAAEQYF. The CDR3, as DNA: TGTGCCAGCAGCTTAGTTTTGGGTAAGGCGGCCGAGCAGTACTTC. The full variable domain, rest sourced from reference TRBV7-8 and TRBJ2-7, is GAGVSQSPRYKVAKRGQDVALRCDPISGHVSLFWYQQALGQGPEFLTYFQNEAQLDKSGLPSDRFFAERPEGSVSTLKIQRTQQEDSAVYLCASSLVLGKAAEQYFGPGTRLTVT.

The chain couples TRBV2 to TRBJ2-5; 9 bases line up with TRBD1. The V gene end was trimmed by 7 bases and the J gene end by 2 bases; junction bases not matched to a gene: 2. There are 13 residues in the CDR3. Per germline, CDR1 SNHLY and CDR2 FYNNEI. CDR3 sequence: CASTGQGQETQYF. The CDR3, as DNA: TGTGCCAGCACCGGACAGGGGCAAGAGACCCAGTACTTC.

The V gene is TRBV30, the J gene TRBJ2-3; TRBD2 agrees at 8 bases. This CDR3 spans 16 amino acids. V lost 0 bases to trimming and J lost 4 bases; unmatched junction nucleotides: 9. CDR1 and CDR2 from the germline V gene are GTSNPN and SVGIG (reference sequence). The CDR3: CAWSVTRLAFPDTQYF. The CDR3 nucleotides are TGTGCCTGGAGTGTGACCCGACTAGCGTTCCCAGATACGCAGTATTTT.

The genes are TRBV7-2 and TRBJ1-2, with D perhaps TRBD1 (6 bases). The CDR3 covers 16 residues. Germline V gene data show CDR1 as SGHTA and CDR2 as FQGNSA. V was trimmed by 1 base and J by 2 bases, leaving 14 bases between them. CDR3: CASSLVGGGENYGYTF. DNA for the CDR3: TGTGCCAGCAGCTTAGTAGGGGGAGGGGAAAACTATGGCTACACCTTC.

This clone was detected only once. This rearrangement joins TRBV5-1 to TRBJ1-1, with 7 bases matching TRBD1. Germline V gives CDR1 SGHRS, CDR2 YFSETQ. V shed 5 bases, J shed 0 bases, and the junction held 4 bases outside the gene matches. The CDR3 has 14 amino acids. CDR3 bases: TGCGCCAGCAGTCCCGGACAGGTGAACACTGAAGCTTTCTTT. Its translation: CASSPGQVNTEAFF.